This T cell receptor (beta chain) comes out of a study of T cells in Graves' hyperthyroidism and ophthalmopathy. RNA transcripts yielded amplified TCR beta CDR3 regions. First-round RT-PCR of the TCR CDR3 relied on the HTBI primer set. TCRdb re-called the multiplex PCR reads with MiXCR, one entry per CDR3 protein. Among hundreds of thousands of distinct CDR3 sequences listed, about 15% were seen once. Per germline, CDR1 DFQATT and CDR2 SNEGSKA (reference sequence). The CDR3 extends over 14 amino acids. The V gene end was trimmed by 3 bases and the J gene end by 4 bases; junction bases not matched to a gene: 6.

Sequenced: blood. This clonotype originated in a woman under 30 with Graves' hyperthyroidism. The gene calls are TRBV20-1 and TRBJ2-1; TRBD1 aligns across 7 bases. In DNA, the CDR3 is TGCAGTGCTAGTCCGGGACAGAGTTACAATGAGCAGTTCTTC. Its protein product is CSASPGQSYNEQFF.